This is a list of T cell receptor beta chains from one sample in a study of cytomegalovirus exposure and HLA in healthy donors. Repertoires were generated with immunoSEQ multiplex PCR, while TCRdb's copy carries only in-frame clones and drops some. The sample gives 270,000 or so clones, 86% of which show up once; less than 4% is in the top ten. The sequencing input was PBMCs. Receptors originate from a man aged 35-49 years in good health and CMV-seropositive. Each CDR3 is given with its conserved first and last residue. The D gene is left open where the match is weak. Expanded clones get a size class; other rows say once, few or many, or leave the size out.

16	-	TRBV19	TRBJ2-1	-	CASSIDQAIHNNEQFF	TGTGCCAGTAGTATAGACCAGGCGATACACAACAATGAGCAGTTCTTC
14	-	TRBV7-3	TRBJ1-2	TRBD1	CASSLDGTGSGYTF	TGTGCCAGCAGCTTAGATGGGACAGGGAGTGGCTACACCTTC
13	-	TRBV2	TRBJ2-1	TRBD2	CASRSSGYNEQFF	TGTGCCAGCCGGTCTAGCGGTTACAATGAGCAGTTCTTC
15	-	TRBV11-2	TRBJ2-1	TRBD1	CASRQLRGLDNEQFF	TGTGCCAGCAGACAACTCAGGGGGCTGGACAATGAGCAGTTCTTC
14	-	TRBV25-1	TRBJ2-2	TRBD1	CASSEGQGYGELFF	TGTGCCAGCAGTGAAGGACAGGGATACGGGGAGCTGTTTTTT
13	-	TRBV28	TRBJ2-7	-	CASSFPGNYEQYF	TGTGCCAGCAGTTTCCCAGGGAACTACGAGCAGTACTTC
14	-	TRBV9	TRBJ1-6	-	CASSETNDNSPLHF	TGTGCCAGCAGCGAGACAAATGATAATTCACCCCTCCACTTT
17	-	TRBV9	TRBJ2-1	TRBD2	CASSVGTSGAPYNEQFF	TGTGCCAGCAGCGTCGGGACTAGCGGGGCTCCCTACAATGAGCAGTTCTTC
12	-	TRBV18	TRBJ2-1	TRBD2	CASSPTGGEQFF	TGTGCCAGCTCACCAACGGGGGGTGAGCAGTTCTTC
17	-	TRBV27	TRBJ1-4	-	CASSLRGQGLLNEKLFF	TGTGCCAGCAGTTTAAGGGGCCAGGGACTCCTTAATGAAAAACTGTTTTTT
16	once	TRBV5-4	TRBJ2-5	-	CASSSGRGAGGETQYF	TGTGCCAGCAGCTCGGGGCGGGGCGCCGGGGGAGAGACCCAGTACTTC
15	-	TRBV9	TRBJ1-1	-	CASSVGGGSNTEAFF	TGTGCCAGCAGCGTAGGGGGCGGCTCGAACACTGAAGCTTTCTTT
14	-	TRBV5-1	TRBJ1-5	TRBD1	CASSYGTVGQPQHF	TGCGCCAGCAGCTATGGGACAGTTGGGCAGCCCCAGCATTTT
15	-	TRBV28	TRBJ1-1	-	CASSWDIPMNTEAFF	TGTGCCAGCAGTTGGGACATCCCGATGAACACTGAAGCTTTCTTT
16	-	TRBV28	TRBJ1-2	TRBD1	CASSLDRGPGSYGYTF	TGTGCCAGCAGTTTAGACAGGGGTCCAGGAAGCTATGGCTACACCTTC
13	-	TRBV7-9	TRBJ1-1	TRBD1	CASSVGQDTEAFF	TGTGCCAGCAGCGTTGGACAGGACACTGAAGCTTTCTTT
16	-	TRBV9	TRBJ2-1	TRBD2	CASSETGTSGSDEQFF	TGTGCCAGCAGCGAAACCGGGACTAGCGGGAGCGATGAGCAGTTCTTC
14	-	TRBV6-5	TRBJ2-2	-	CASSLDRNTGELFF	TGTGCCAGCAGTTTGGACAGGAACACCGGGGAGCTGTTTTTT
16	-	TRBV4-1	TRBJ2-7	TRBD2	CASGYGTSGRPYEQYF	TGCGCCAGCGGATACGGGACTAGCGGGAGACCCTACGAGCAGTACTTC
17	-	TRBV4-3	TRBJ2-2	TRBD2	CASSQDRRLAGAGELFF	TGCGCCAGCAGCCAAGATCGGAGGCTAGCGGGAGCCGGGGAGCTGTTTTTT
16	-	TRBV10-3	TRBJ2-2	TRBD1	CAISPTGGPNTGELFF	TGTGCCATCAGCCCAACAGGGGGCCCGAACACCGGGGAGCTGTTTTTT
14	-	TRBV29-1	TRBJ2-1	TRBD2	CSVWWLAGTNEQFF	TGCAGCGTTTGGTGGCTAGCGGGGACTAATGAGCAGTTCTTC
16	-	TRBV7-9	TRBJ1-5	-	CSSSWGGSRGNQPQHF	TGTTCCAGCAGCTGGGGGGGAAGTCGGGGCAATCAGCCCCAGCATTTT
15	-	TRBV18	TRBJ2-1	TRBD1	CASSPGQGALREQFF	TGTGCCAGCTCACCGGGACAGGGGGCATTGCGTGAGCAGTTCTTC
13	-	TRBV7-9	TRBJ1-1	-	CASSLYEDTEAFF	TGTGCCAGCAGCTTATACGAGGACACTGAAGCTTTCTTT
14	once	TRBV27	TRBJ2-5	TRBD2	CASSFAGETLEQYF	TGTGCCAGCAGTTTTGCGGGAGAAACCCTGGAGCAGTACTTC
14	-	TRBV28	TRBJ2-7	TRBD2	CASSLGLAGYEQYF	TGTGCCAGCAGTTTAGGACTAGCGGGTTACGAGCAGTACTTC
15	-	TRBV7-6	TRBJ2-3	TRBD2	CASSFSTSGTDTQYF	TGTGCCAGCAGCTTTTCGACTAGCGGCACAGATACGCAGTATTTT
15	-	TRBV4-1	TRBJ2-7	TRBD1	CASGQGQGLKHEQYF	TGCGCCAGCGGCCAGGGACAGGGGTTAAAGCACGAGCAGTACTTC
13	-	TRBV5-8	TRBJ2-5	-	CASSLGLQETQYF	TGTGCCAGCAGCTTGGGTCTGCAAGAGACCCAGTACTTC
12	-	TRBV7-9	TRBJ2-1	-	CASSSPDNEQFF	TGTGCCAGCAGCTCGCCAGACAATGAGCAGTTCTTC
17	-	TRBV2	TRBJ1-1	TRBD1	CASSDQLGQGIFGEAFF	TGTGCCAGCAGTGACCAACTGGGACAGGGGATTTTTGGTGAAGCTTTCTTT
15	-	TRBV19	TRBJ2-7	-	CASSSTRLGDYEQYF	TGTGCCAGTAGTTCCACTCGTTTGGGAGACTACGAGCAGTACTTC
15	-	TRBV2	TRBJ2-7	TRBD2	CASKPGVAGAYEQYF	TGTGCCAGCAAACCCGGAGTAGCGGGAGCCTACGAGCAGTACTTC
15	-	TRBV5-4	TRBJ2-7	TRBD1	CASSLQQGADYEQYF	TGTGCCAGCAGCCTTCAACAGGGGGCGGACTACGAGCAGTACTTC
16	-	TRBV28	TRBJ2-7	-	CASSFLELRQPYEQYF	TGTGCCAGCAGTTTTCTCGAATTGCGACAGCCCTACGAGCAGTACTTC
14	-	TRBV25-1	TRBJ1-2	-	CASSAIGGGYGYTF	TGTGCCAGCAGTGCCATAGGGGGAGGGTATGGCTACACCTTC
17	-	TRBV28	TRBJ2-1	TRBD2	CASSPLRLAETYNEQFF	TGTGCCAGCAGTCCTCTTAGGCTAGCGGAGACCTACAATGAGCAGTTCTTC
16	-	TRBV4-2	TRBJ2-7	-	CASSQDRPLAVYEQYF	TGTGCCAGCAGCCAAGATAGGCCCTTGGCGGTTTACGAGCAGTACTTC
13	-	TRBV5-1	TRBJ2-5	-	CASSLALQETQYF	TGCGCCAGCAGCTTGGCCCTCCAAGAGACCCAGTACTTC
14	once	TRBV29-1	TRBJ1-2	-	CSVGEPPTNYGYTF	TGCAGCGTTGGGGAGCCCCCCACTAACTATGGCTACACCTTC
14	-	TRBV29-1	TRBJ1-1	-	CSARGYTQNTEAFF	TGCAGCGCCCGCGGTTATACCCAGAACACTGAAGCTTTCTTT
14	once	TRBV27	TRBJ2-7	TRBD2	CASSSRLAGDEQYF	TGTGCCAGCAGTTCAAGACTAGCGGGAGACGAGCAGTACTTC
16	-	TRBV27	TRBJ2-3	TRBD1	CASLALGQGIIDTQYF	TGTGCCTCCCTAGCTTTGGGACAGGGTATTATAGATACGCAGTATTTT
12	-	TRBV7-2	TRBJ2-1	TRBD1	CASRLQGLEQFF	TGTGCCAGCAGACTACAGGGGCTGGAGCAGTTCTTC
15	-	TRBV7-9	TRBJ2-7	TRBD1	CASSLTGTGDGEQYF	TGTGCCAGCAGCTTAACCGGGACAGGGGACGGGGAGCAGTACTTC
14	-	TRBV5-6	TRBJ1-1	-	CASSFDRLNTEAFF	TGTGCCAGCAGCTTCGACAGGCTGAACACTGAAGCTTTCTTT
16	-	TRBV7-9	TRBJ2-7	TRBD2	CASSPHPASGSYEQYF	TGTGCCAGCAGCCCACACCCCGCTAGCGGTTCCTACGAGCAGTACTTC
16	-	TRBV18	TRBJ1-5	-	CASSPGQINSNQPQHF	TGTGCCAGCTCACCGGGGCAGATTAATAGCAATCAGCCCCAGCATTTT
13	-	TRBV7-3	TRBJ1-4	-	CASSLSADEKLFF	TGTGCCAGCAGCTTATCCGCGGATGAAAAACTGTTTTTT
18	few	TRBV9	TRBJ2-3	TRBD2	CASSPGLAGGQLKDTQYF	TGTGCCAGCAGCCCGGGACTAGCGGGAGGACAATTGAAAGATACGCAGTATTTT
15	-	TRBV7-9	TRBJ2-4	TRBD2	CASSPRLAGRHIQYF	TGTGCCAGCAGCCCCCGACTAGCGGGAAGACACATTCAGTACTTC
14	-	TRBV4-2	TRBJ2-7	TRBD1	CASSHGQGSYEQYF	TGTGCCAGCAGCCATGGACAGGGATCCTACGAGCAGTACTTC
12	-	TRBV28	TRBJ2-7	-	CASTPTAGEQYF	TGTGCCAGCACCCCCACGGCGGGCGAGCAGTACTTC
16	-	TRBV28	TRBJ2-3	-	CASSLMAGSSTDTQYF	TGTGCCAGCAGTTTAATGGCGGGTTCTAGCACAGATACGCAGTATTTT